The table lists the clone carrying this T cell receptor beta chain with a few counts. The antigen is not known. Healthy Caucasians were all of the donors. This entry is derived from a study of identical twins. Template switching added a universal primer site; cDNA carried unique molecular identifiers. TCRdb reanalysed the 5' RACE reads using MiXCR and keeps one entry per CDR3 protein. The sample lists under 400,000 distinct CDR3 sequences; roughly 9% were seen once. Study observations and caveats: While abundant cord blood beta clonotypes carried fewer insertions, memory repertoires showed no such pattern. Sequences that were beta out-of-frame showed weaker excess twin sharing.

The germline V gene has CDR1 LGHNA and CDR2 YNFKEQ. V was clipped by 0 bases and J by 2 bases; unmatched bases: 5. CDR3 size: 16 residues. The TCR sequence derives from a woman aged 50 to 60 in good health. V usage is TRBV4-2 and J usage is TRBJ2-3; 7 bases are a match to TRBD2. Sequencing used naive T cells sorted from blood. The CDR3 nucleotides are TGTGCCAGCAGCCAAGATGGCGGGAGAATCACAGATACGCAGTATTTT. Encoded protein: CASSQDGGRITDTQYF.